A selection of T cell receptor beta chains follows, all from one sample in a study of blood T cells in healthy people across ages. A single record per CDR3 protein comes from TCRdb applying MiXCR to the 5' RACE reads. Seen here are 780,000 or so distinct CDR3 sequences, 56% observed once, and the top ten hold approximately 24%. Sample: blood. Every receptor here comes from a man aged 35 to 55 in good health. Each CDR3 is given with its conserved first and last residue. D genes are given only for firm matches. Where a row states a size, it is once, few, many or the class of an expanded clone; other rows omit it.

V: TRBV20-1; size: NA; J: TRBJ2-7; D: NA; DNA: TGCAGTGCTAGAGCGGCCAAATCCTACGAGCAGTACTTC; CDR3: CSARAAKSYEQYF
V: TRBV9; size: once; J: TRBJ2-5; D: TRBD2; DNA: TGTGCCAGCAGCCAAGCGGCGCAGCTAGCGGGGGAACAAGAGACCCAGTACTTC; CDR3: CASSQAAQLAGEQETQYF
V: TRBV5-6; size: NA; J: TRBJ2-4; D: NA; DNA: TGTGCCAGCAGCTTGGCGGAGGAGGGAAACATTCAGTACTTC; CDR3: CASSLAEEGNIQYF
V: TRBV29-1; size: few; J: TRBJ1-5; D: NA; DNA: TGCAGCGGGGGGGACGGAAGCAATCAGCCCCAGCATTTT; CDR3: CSGGDGSNQPQHF
V: TRBV29-1; size: NA; J: TRBJ2-7; D: NA; DNA: TGCAGCGTTGAAGGCCTAGCAGCGTCGGGCGAGCAGTACTTC; CDR3: CSVEGLAASGEQYF
V: TRBV6-2/TRBV6-3; size: few; J: TRBJ2-5; D: NA; DNA: TGTGCCAGCAGCGACATCTTCCGAATACCCGGACAAACACGCCAAGAGACCCAGTACTTC; CDR3: CASSDIFRIPGQTRQETQYF
V: TRBV6-6; size: NA; J: TRBJ2-1; D: TRBD2; DNA: TGTGCCAGCAGTCGGGGTAGCGGGGTTCAGGATGAGCAGTTCTTC; CDR3: CASSRGSGVQDEQFF
V: TRBV18; size: NA; J: TRBJ1-2; D: TRBD1; DNA: TGTGCCAGCTCACCAGGGGGACAGGTTAACTATGGCTACACCTTC; CDR3: CASSPGGQVNYGYTF
V: TRBV6-2/TRBV6-3; size: NA; J: TRBJ1-1; D: NA; DNA: TGTGCCACCCGGGGGGCGCCCCTAGAAGCTTTCTTT; CDR3: CATRGAPLEAFF
V: TRBV6-5; size: NA; J: TRBJ2-1; D: TRBD2; DNA: TGTGCCAGCAGTTACTCCGGGGGGGGCGCTTTCCCCAATGAGCAGTTCTTC; CDR3: CASSYSGGGAFPNEQFF
V: TRBV15; size: NA; J: TRBJ2-5; D: NA; DNA: TGTGCCACCAGCCACAGGGACGGTGGAGAGACCCAGTACTTC; CDR3: CATSHRDGGETQYF
V: TRBV21-1; size: NA; J: TRBJ2-1; D: NA; DNA: TGTGCCAGCAGCAACCCGGGGAGGGGTAACCCCAATGCGCAGTTCTTC; CDR3: CASSNPGRGNPNAQFF
V: TRBV3-1; size: NA; J: TRBJ2-1; D: NA; DNA: TGTGCCAGCAGCCAAAGGGGATGGTATGAGCAGTTCTTC; CDR3: CASSQRGWYEQFF
V: TRBV7-9; size: NA; J: TRBJ2-4; D: TRBD1; DNA: TGTGCCAGCAGCCCGGACAGGGCAGGCATTCAGTACTTC; CDR3: CASSPDRAGIQYF
V: TRBV9; size: NA; J: TRBJ2-7; D: NA; DNA: TGTGCCAGCAGCGCCGGACAGATAGGGGCCTACGAGCAGTACTTC; CDR3: CASSAGQIGAYEQYF
V: TRBV27; size: many; J: TRBJ2-3; D: TRBD1; DNA: TGTGCCAGCAGTCCACTCGGGACAGGGCAAGATACGCAGTATTTT; CDR3: CASSPLGTGQDTQYF
V: TRBV7-3; size: NA; J: TRBJ1-2; D: NA; DNA: TGTGCCAGCAGCGAGACAGCAATTCCGTACTATGGCTACACCTTC; CDR3: CASSETAIPYYGYTF
V: TRBV28; size: NA; J: TRBJ2-3; D: NA; DNA: TGTGCCAGCAGTTTCACATACGGCACAGATACGCAGTATTTT; CDR3: CASSFTYGTDTQYF
V: TRBV7-2; size: few; J: TRBJ2-1; D: TRBD2; DNA: TGTGCCAGCAGCTCACGGGAGGGGGGCCTGTTCTTC; CDR3: CASSSREGGLFF
V: TRBV21-1; size: few; J: TRBJ2-7; D: NA; DNA: TGTGCCAGCAGCCGGGACTACAGGTTTAACTACGAGCAGTACTTC; CDR3: CASSRDYRFNYEQYF
V: TRBV2; size: many; J: TRBJ1-5; D: NA; DNA: TGTGCCAGCAGTGGGGAGACCAATCAGCCCCAGCATTTT; CDR3: CASSGETNQPQHF
V: TRBV7-2; size: NA; J: TRBJ2-1; D: NA; DNA: TGTGCCAGCAGCCTCATCATACAGGGCCCCGTTTACAATGAGCAGTTCTTC; CDR3: CASSLIIQGPVYNEQFF
V: TRBV12-3/TRBV12-4; size: NA; J: TRBJ1-2; D: NA; DNA: TGTGCCAGCAGTTTTTCGGACAAGGGGAACTATGGCTACACCTTC; CDR3: CASSFSDKGNYGYTF
V: TRBV20-1; size: NA; J: TRBJ1-4; D: TRBD1; DNA: TGCAGTGCTAGTTCCTGGACAGGGAACAACACGAATGAAAAACTGTTTTTT; CDR3: CSASSWTGNNTNEKLFF
V: TRBV29-1; size: few; J: TRBJ2-7; D: NA; DNA: TGCAGCGTTGGTGACAGGAGCTCCTACGAGCAGTACTTC; CDR3: CSVGDRSSYEQYF
V: TRBV5-1; size: NA; J: TRBJ2-1; D: NA; DNA: TGCGCCAGCAGCTTGGACAGGGTCCCCAATGAGCAGTTCTTC; CDR3: CASSLDRVPNEQFF
V: TRBV5-1; size: NA; J: TRBJ1-5; D: NA; DNA: TGCGCCGGCAGCTTGGATTCAGGAGATCAGCCCCAGCATTTT; CDR3: CAGSLDSGDQPQHF
V: TRBV11-2; size: NA; J: TRBJ2-3; D: TRBD1; DNA: TGTGCCAGCAGCTTATTACAGGGGGCAAGAGATACGCAGTATTTT; CDR3: CASSLLQGARDTQYF
V: TRBV14; size: NA; J: TRBJ1-2; D: TRBD1; DNA: TGTGCCAGCAGCCTTCAGACAGGGAACTATGGCTACACCTTC; CDR3: CASSLQTGNYGYTF
V: TRBV24-1; size: NA; J: TRBJ2-3; D: NA; DNA: TGTGCCACCAGTGATAGAGTGACAGATACGCAGTATTTT; CDR3: CATSDRVTDTQYF
V: TRBV29-1; size: NA; J: TRBJ1-1; D: NA; DNA: TGCAGCGTCTCTCGGGGTGGGGACACTGAAGCTTTCTTT; CDR3: CSVSRGGDTEAFF
V: TRBV7-9; size: NA; J: TRBJ1-2; D: NA; DNA: TGTGCCAGCAGCACAGGCGGGACTACGGGTGGCTACACCTTC; CDR3: CASSTGGTTGGYTF
V: TRBV15; size: NA; J: TRBJ1-2; D: NA; DNA: TGTGCCACCAGTGAGCCGGGGGGGTATGGCTACACCTTC; CDR3: CATSEPGGYGYTF
V: TRBV27; size: few; J: TRBJ1-2; D: NA; DNA: TGTGCCAGCAGGTTCAGGGGAAACTATGGCTACACCTTC; CDR3: CASRFRGNYGYTF
V: TRBV6-4; size: NA; J: TRBJ1-6; D: NA; DNA: TGTGCCAGCAGGCCGGGACCGGATAATTCACCCCTCCACTTT; CDR3: CASRPGPDNSPLHF
V: TRBV4-1; size: few; J: TRBJ1-2; D: NA; DNA: TGCGCCAGCAGCCAAGATAGGCAGGGGCTTGGCTACACCTTC; CDR3: CASSQDRQGLGYTF
V: TRBV10-3; size: NA; J: TRBJ2-3; D: NA; DNA: TGTGCCATCAGTGAGGGGGGGACCACAGATACGCAGTATTTT; CDR3: CAISEGGTTDTQYF
V: TRBV11-1; size: once; J: TRBJ1-4; D: NA; DNA: TGTGCCAGCAGCTCTCGGATCGGTGCCGTTAATGAAAAACTGTTTTTT; CDR3: CASSSRIGAVNEKLFF
V: TRBV20-1; size: few; J: TRBJ1-5; D: NA; DNA: TGCAGTGCTAGAGATTTAGGAAATCAGCCCCAGCATTTT; CDR3: CSARDLGNQPQHF
V: TRBV2; size: NA; J: TRBJ2-1; D: NA; DNA: TGTGCCAGCAGAGCTATCGGACTTACCTACAATGAGCAGTTCTTC; CDR3: CASRAIGLTYNEQFF
V: TRBV27; size: NA; J: TRBJ2-7; D: NA; DNA: TGTGCCAGCAGTTTCTTCAGGGGTGATCCCTACGAGCAGTACTTC; CDR3: CASSFFRGDPYEQYF
V: TRBV25-1; size: few; J: TRBJ1-2; D: NA; DNA: TGTGCCAGCAGTGAGCTGGAGAAATATGGCTACACCTTC; CDR3: CASSELEKYGYTF
V: TRBV2; size: NA; J: TRBJ1-5; D: NA; DNA: TGTGCCAGCAGTGTAGAGCAGGGACAGCCCCAGCATTTT; CDR3: CASSVEQGQPQHF
V: TRBV15; size: few; J: TRBJ1-6; D: NA; DNA: TGTGCCACCAGCAGAGTCGGTCGTAATTCACCCCTCCACTTT; CDR3: CATSRVGRNSPLHF
V: TRBV6-1; size: few; J: TRBJ2-3; D: TRBD1; DNA: TGTGCCAGCAGACCCGGGACAGATGCAGATACGCAGTATTTT; CDR3: CASRPGTDADTQYF
V: TRBV5-1; size: NA; J: TRBJ2-3; D: NA; DNA: TGCGCCAGCAGCTCGACCCTGGCCCCAGATACGCAGTATTTT; CDR3: CASSSTLAPDTQYF
V: TRBV4-2; size: once; J: TRBJ2-4; D: TRBD2; DNA: TGTGCCAGCAGCCAAGATCGGGGTAGCGGGGAAAGCATTCAGTACTTC; CDR3: CASSQDRGSGESIQYF
V: TRBV4-3; size: NA; J: TRBJ1-4; D: NA; DNA: TGCGCCAGCAGCCAAGGAACACAGGGCTGGGAAAAACTGTTTTTT; CDR3: CASSQGTQGWEKLFF
V: TRBV29-1; size: NA; J: TRBJ2-1; D: NA; DNA: TGCAGCGTTGAGGAGGACAGATACAATGAGCAGTTCTTC; CDR3: CSVEEDRYNEQFF
V: TRBV7-2; size: NA; J: TRBJ2-5; D: NA; DNA: TGTGCCAGCAGCCCCCAAATGGGGACTGGGGAGACCCAGTACTTC; CDR3: CASSPQMGTGETQYF
V: TRBV7-9; size: NA; J: TRBJ2-5; D: TRBD1; DNA: TGTGCCAGCAGTAAAAGGACAGGGGGCGGAGAGACCCAGTACTTC; CDR3: CASSKRTGGGETQYF
V: TRBV11-2; size: once; J: TRBJ2-3; D: NA; DNA: TGTGCCAGCAGCTCCTCTGGGCAGGGGTGGTGGGATACGCAGTATTTT; CDR3: CASSSSGQGWWDTQYF
V: TRBV7-2; size: once; J: TRBJ2-7; D: NA; DNA: TGTGCCAGCAGCTTACCTCAGGGGCTCGCCTACGAGCAGTACTTC; CDR3: CASSLPQGLAYEQYF
V: TRBV28; size: NA; J: TRBJ2-1; D: TRBD2; DNA: TGTGCCAGCAGTTTTCCCCGGGGGGCCTACAATGAGCAGTTCTTC; CDR3: CASSFPRGAYNEQFF